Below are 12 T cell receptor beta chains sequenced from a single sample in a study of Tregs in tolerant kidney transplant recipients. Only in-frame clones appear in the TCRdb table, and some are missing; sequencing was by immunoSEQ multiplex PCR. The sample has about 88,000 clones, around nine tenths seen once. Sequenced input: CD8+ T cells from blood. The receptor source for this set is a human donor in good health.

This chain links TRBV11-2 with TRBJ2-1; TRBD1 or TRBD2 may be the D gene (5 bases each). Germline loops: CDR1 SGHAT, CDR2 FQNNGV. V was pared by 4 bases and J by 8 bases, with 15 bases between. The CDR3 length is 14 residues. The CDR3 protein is CASSWTGGADEQFF. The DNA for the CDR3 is TGTGCCAGCAGCTGGACTGGGGGAGCCGATGAGCAGTTCTTC. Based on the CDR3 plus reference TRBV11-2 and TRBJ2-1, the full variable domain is EAGVAQSPRYKIIEKRQSVAFWCNPISGHATLYWYQQILGQGPKLLIQFQNNGVVDDSQLPKDRFSAERLKGVDSTLKIQPAKLEDSAVYLCASSWTGGADEQFFGPGTRLTVL.

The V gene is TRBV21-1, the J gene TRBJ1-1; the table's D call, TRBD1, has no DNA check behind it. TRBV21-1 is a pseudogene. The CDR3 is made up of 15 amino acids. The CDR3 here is CASEGSTGQNTEAFF. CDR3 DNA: TGTGCCAGCGAAGGGTCTACGGGACAGAACACTGAAGCTTTCTTT.

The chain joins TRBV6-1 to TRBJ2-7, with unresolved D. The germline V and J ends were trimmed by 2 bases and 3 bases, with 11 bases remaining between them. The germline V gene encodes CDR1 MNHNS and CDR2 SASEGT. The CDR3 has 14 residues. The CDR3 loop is CASSEFVGLYEQYF. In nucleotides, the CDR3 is TGTGCCAGCAGTGAATTTGTAGGGCTCTACGAGCAGTACTTC.

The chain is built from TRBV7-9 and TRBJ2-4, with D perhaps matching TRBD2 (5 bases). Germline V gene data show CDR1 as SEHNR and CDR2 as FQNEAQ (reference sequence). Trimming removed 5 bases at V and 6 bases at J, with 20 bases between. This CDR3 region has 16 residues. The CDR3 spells CASSIGSEAIANIQYF. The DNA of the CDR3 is TGTGCCAGCAGCATAGGCTCGGAGGCGATCGCAAACATTCAGTACTTC.

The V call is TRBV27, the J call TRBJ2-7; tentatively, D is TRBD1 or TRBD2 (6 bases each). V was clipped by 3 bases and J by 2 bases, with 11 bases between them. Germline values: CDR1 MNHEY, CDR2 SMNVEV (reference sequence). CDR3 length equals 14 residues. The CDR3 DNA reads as TGTGCCAGCAGTTTGCGGGACACGGCCTACGAGCAGTACTTC. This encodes CASSLRDTAYEQYF.

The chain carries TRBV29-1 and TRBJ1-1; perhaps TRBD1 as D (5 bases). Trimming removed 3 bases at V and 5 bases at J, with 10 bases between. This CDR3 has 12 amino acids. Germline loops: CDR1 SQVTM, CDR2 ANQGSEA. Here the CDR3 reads CSVEGRGTEAFF. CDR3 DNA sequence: TGCAGCGTTGAGGGGCGTGGAACTGAAGCTTTCTTT.

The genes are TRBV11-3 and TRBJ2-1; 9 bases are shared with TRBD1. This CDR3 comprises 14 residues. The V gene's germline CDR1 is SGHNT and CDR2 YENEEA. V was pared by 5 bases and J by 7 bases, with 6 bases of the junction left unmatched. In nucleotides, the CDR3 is TGTGCCAGCAGCCCCGGGACAGGGAGGAATGAGCAGTTCTTC. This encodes CASSPGTGRNEQFF.

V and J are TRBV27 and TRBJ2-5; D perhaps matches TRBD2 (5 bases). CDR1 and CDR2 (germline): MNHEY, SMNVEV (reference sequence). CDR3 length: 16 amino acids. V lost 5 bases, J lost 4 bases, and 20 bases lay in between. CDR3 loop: CASSPGLPEIIETQYF. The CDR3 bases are TGTGCCAGCAGTCCCGGACTCCCAGAAATTATAGAGACCCAGTACTTC.

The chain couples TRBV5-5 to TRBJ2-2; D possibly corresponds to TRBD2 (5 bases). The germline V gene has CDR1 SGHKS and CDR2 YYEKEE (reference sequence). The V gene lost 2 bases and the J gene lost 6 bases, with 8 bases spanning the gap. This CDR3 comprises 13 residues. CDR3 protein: CASSFQEAGELFF. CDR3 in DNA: TGTGCCAGCAGCTTTCAGGAGGCCGGGGAGCTGTTTTTT.

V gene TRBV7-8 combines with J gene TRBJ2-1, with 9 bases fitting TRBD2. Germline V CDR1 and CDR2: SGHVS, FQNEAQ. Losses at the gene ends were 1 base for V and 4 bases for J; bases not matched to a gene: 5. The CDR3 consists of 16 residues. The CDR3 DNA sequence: TGTGCCAGCAGCTTAGTAGGGCTAGCGGGATACAATGAGCAGTTCTTC. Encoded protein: CASSLVGLAGYNEQFF.

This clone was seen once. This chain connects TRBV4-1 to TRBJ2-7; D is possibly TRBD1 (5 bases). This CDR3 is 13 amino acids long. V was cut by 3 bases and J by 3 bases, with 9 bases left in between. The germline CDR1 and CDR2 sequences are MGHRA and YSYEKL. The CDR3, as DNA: TGCGCCAGCAGCCAGACAGAATTCTACGAGCAGTACTTC. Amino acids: CASSQTEFYEQYF.

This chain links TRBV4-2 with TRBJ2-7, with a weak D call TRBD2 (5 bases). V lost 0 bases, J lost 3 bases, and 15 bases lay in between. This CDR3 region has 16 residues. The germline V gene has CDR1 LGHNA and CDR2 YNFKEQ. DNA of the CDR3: TGTGCCAGCAGCCAAGATTTCCTAGCTCTTAACTACGAGCAGTACTTC. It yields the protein CASSQDFLALNYEQYF.